These 20 T cell receptor beta chains were sequenced from one sample in a study of spatial heterogeneity in lung cancer (dated by TCRdb to about 2019). The meaning of the sample's time point label: sample taken at primary tumor resection. Whole RNA extracted from tumor and nontumor lung tissue, or from cryopreserved PBMC samples, was used for TCR sequencing without cell sorting. Library preparation used 5' RACE. Sequencing instrument: NextSeq 500. TCRdb applied fastp at Q25 and MiXCR to the public reads, then kept only in-frame beta chains. Merged by CDR3 protein, the rows form single entries marked with the most common genes and DNA. The sample has tens of thousands of distinct CDR3 sequences on record, about an eighth of them singletons. Under 7.5% of the sample comes from the top ten. The sequences come from PBMCs, collected at surgery. Receptors originate from a male donor with early-stage non-small cell lung cancer.

This clonotype was counted only a few times. The V gene is TRBV20-1, the J gene TRBJ2-2; 7 bases are a match to TRBD1. CDR1 is DFQATT, CDR2 SNEGSKA, per germline (reference sequence). V was clipped by 6 bases and J by 6 bases; unmatched bases: 7. This CDR3 comprises 13 residues. CDR3 in DNA: TGCAGTGCCGGGCAGGGGGTCCCCGGGGAGCTGTTTTTT. The encoded protein is CSAGQGVPGELFF.

This clonotype has only a few counts. The rearrangement joins TRBV5-1 to TRBJ1-6, with 8 nucleotides matching TRBD1. The V and J ends lost 5 bases and 6 bases, in that order; junction bases with no gene match: 7. The CDR3 has 15 residues. Germline loops: CDR1 SGHRS, CDR2 YFSETQ. CDR3 nucleotide sequence: TGCGCCAGCAGGAACAGGGGGAGTATTAATTCACCCCTCCACTTT. It specifies CASRNRGSINSPLHF.

This clonotype was seen a few times. The chain combines TRBV29-1 with TRBJ2-6, with D possibly being TRBD1 (5 bases). There are 13 residues in the CDR3. The germline gives CDR1 SQVTM, CDR2 ANQGSEA. V was shortened by 6 bases and J by 2 bases, with 8 bases between the two germline ends. CDR3 in amino acids: CSVRTTGANVLTF. The DNA of the CDR3 is TGCAGCGTACGGACAACTGGGGCCAACGTCCTGACTTTC. The variable domain in full, completed from reference TRBV29-1 and TRBJ2-6, reads SAVISQKPSRDICQRGTSLTIQCQVDSQVTMMFWYRQQPGQSLTLIATANQGSEATYESGFVIDKFPISRPNLTFSTLTVSNMSPEDSSIYLCSVRTTGANVLTFGAGSRLTVL.

This clonotype was seen ten or more times. The chain carries TRBV4-3 and TRBJ1-4; the D gene is possibly TRBD1 (5 bases). CDR3 length: 13 amino acids. Germline values: CDR1 LGHNA, CDR2 YSLEER. Trimming took off 0 bases at V and 11 bases at J, with 10 bases between the two ends. CDR3 sequence reads: CASSQDRGGKLFF. CDR3 sequence (DNA): TGCGCCAGCAGCCAAGATCGGGGCGGCAAACTGTTTTTT.

The chain combines TRBV2 with TRBJ2-7, with a tentative D call TRBD1 (6 bases). This CDR3 has 12 amino acids. Germline V gene sequence: CDR1 SNHLY, CDR2 FYNNEI. V gave up 8 bases and J gave up 6 bases, with 14 bases separating them. CDR3 loop: CASQLQGVEQYF. The CDR3 DNA follows: TGTGCCAGCCAATTACAGGGAGTCGAGCAGTACTTC.

The chain employs TRBV20-1 and TRBJ1-1; D remains unclear. Trimming pared 0 bases from V and 0 bases from J, leaving 5 bases between. The length of the CDR3 is 13 residues. CDR1 is DFQATT and CDR2 is SNEGSKA in the germline V gene (reference sequence). The CDR3 region is CSAREVLNTEAFF. The DNA for the CDR3 is TGCAGTGCTAGAGAAGTCCTGAACACTGAAGCTTTCTTT.

Note on this clonotype: A single base separates this from a much larger clone, so it may be a read error. The conserved final phenylalanine or tryptophan is absent from the CDR3, which likely points to a read error. This chain joins TRBV14 and TRBJ1-1; D is uncertain. In germline, CDR1 is SGHDN, CDR2 FVKESK. This CDR3 contains 15 residues. Trimming took off 2 bases at V and 1 base at J, with 11 bases between the two ends. CDR3 in DNA: TGTGCCAGCAGCCAACGGGAAAATAGGAACACTGAAGCTTTCTAT. Protein product: CASSQRENRNTEAFY.

This clonotype was recorded many times. The chain combines TRBV29-1 with TRBJ1-2; the D is unclear. Germline V CDR1 and CDR2: SQVTM, ANQGSEA. This CDR3 contains 16 residues. V lost 5 bases, J lost 1 base, and 20 bases lay in between. The CDR3 protein is CSVSVGGRDFNYGYTF. The CDR3 coding sequence is TGCAGCGTTTCGGTGGGCGGCCGAGACTTTAACTATGGCTACACCTTC.

Comment on this clonotype: The junction shows a germline mismatch at one end, possibly a read error. This chain connects TRBV23-1 to TRBJ1-4, with D hard to call. TRBV23-1 is annotated as an ORF whose role is uncertain. CDR3 length equals 13 residues. In DNA, the CDR3 is TGCGCCAGCAGTCAATCCACGGAGGAAATACTGTTTTTT. Its translation: CASSQSTEEILFF.

The sample holds a few counts of this clonotype. The V and J genes are TRBV19 and TRBJ2-7, with D unclear. V lost 3 bases, J lost 7 bases, and 10 bases lay in between. Germline assignment: CDR1 LNHDA and CDR2 SQIVND (reference sequence). CDR3 size: 12 residues. The CDR3 loop is CASSMVGYEQYF. Here the CDR3 DNA reads TGTGCCAGTAGTATGGTCGGCTATGAGCAGTACTTC.

This clonotype was found a few times. The chain links TRBV7-9 to TRBJ1-2; D is unclear. CDR1 and CDR2 (germline): SEHNR, FQNEAQ (reference sequence). V lost 3 bases and J lost 0, with 8 bases in between. The CDR3 runs to 14 residues. The CDR3 DNA reads as TGTGCCAGCAGCTTTTTGAGGACTAACTATGGCTACACCTTC. This encodes CASSFLRTNYGYTF.

This chain joins TRBV30 and TRBJ2-7; TRBD2 is a possible D gene (5 bases). V dropped 8 bases and J dropped 3 bases, with 8 bases sitting between them. This CDR3 comprises 10 residues. Germline lookup yields CDR1 GTSNPN and CDR2 SVGIG (reference sequence). The CDR3 sequence: CAAGDYEQYF. The CDR3 DNA reads TGTGCCGCCGGGGACTACGAGCAGTACTTC.

The genes are TRBV7-7 and TRBJ2-7; D remains unclear. V was clipped by 0 bases and J by 3 bases, with 9 bases between them. This CDR3 is 14 amino acids long. Germline V CDR1 and CDR2: SSHAT, FNYEAQ (reference sequence). Written as DNA, the CDR3 is TGTGCCAGCAGCTTAGCCCCAGGCGACTACGAGCAGTACTTC. It specifies CASSLAPGDYEQYF. The variable domain in full, completed from reference TRBV7-7 and TRBJ2-7, reads GAGVSQSPRYKVTKRGQDVTLRCDPISSHATLYWYQQALGQGPEFLTYFNYEAQPDKSGLPSDRFSAERPEGSISTLTIQRTEQRDSAMYRCASSLAPGDYEQYFGPGTRLTVT.

This clonotype was seen a handful of times. The chain uses TRBV5-4 and TRBJ2-5; 10 nucleotides agree with TRBD1. J lost 5 bases, V lost 2 bases, and 9 bases had no gene match. This CDR3 is built from 16 residues. Germline lookup yields CDR1 SGHNT and CDR2 YYREEE (reference sequence). Here the CDR3 DNA reads TGTGCCAGCAGCTTTCCCGGGACAGGGGAGAAGGAGACCCAGTACTTC. As protein: CASSFPGTGEKETQYF.

The table lists this clonotype with a few counts. The genes are TRBV27 and TRBJ2-2, with TRBD2 matching 7 bases. The CDR3 is 15 residues long. Germline V CDR1 and CDR2: MNHEY, SMNVEV (reference sequence). The ends lost 5 bases at V and 6 bases at J; junction bases unmatched: 9. The CDR3 bases are TGTGCCAGCAGTCCCGAACGACTAGCTGCCGGGGAGCTGTTTTTT. This sequence encodes CASSPERLAAGELFF.

This clonotype has a handful of counts. The CDR3 DNA sequence: TGCGCCAGCAGCTTGGGAGGACTAGCCCCCTACGAGCAGTACTTC. This encodes CASSLGGLAPYEQYF. The chain joins TRBV5-1 to TRBJ2-7; 8 bases map to TRBD2. The germline V gene has CDR1 SGHRS and CDR2 YFSETQ. The CDR3 runs 15 residues. Unmatched junction bases numbered 4, after V lost 0 bases and J lost 2 bases.

The V gene is TRBV2, the J gene TRBJ2-7, with 8 bases lining up with TRBD1. J lost 3 bases, V lost 3 bases, and 4 bases had no gene match. CDR1 is SNHLY, CDR2 FYNNEI, per germline. The CDR3 consists of 14 residues. The DNA of the CDR3 is TGTGCCAGCAGTGATCAGGGACAGGACTACGAGCAGTACTTC. This translates into CASSDQGQDYEQYF.

This clonotype appeared a few times. The V gene is TRBV29-1, the J gene TRBJ2-5; either TRBD1 or TRBD2 may supply D (6 bases each). The V end lost 7 bases, the J end lost 5 bases, and 17 bases lay between the germline ends. Germline assignment: CDR1 SQVTM and CDR2 ANQGSEA. This CDR3 contains 13 residues. The CDR3 sequence: CSALRLGGETQYF. The CDR3 DNA reads as TGCAGCGCTCTCCGACTAGGGGGTGAGACCCAGTACTTC.

The chain carries TRBV30 and TRBJ1-1; D gene uncertain. The CDR3 covers 11 residues. Trimming pared 5 bases from V and 1 base from J, leaving 5 bases between. Germline V lookup: CDR1 GTSNPN, CDR2 SVGIG (reference sequence). CDR3 bases: TGTGCCTGGGATTCGAACACTGAAGCTTTCTTT. Translated: CAWDSNTEAFF.

This clonotype was seen many times. As DNA, the CDR3 is TGTGCCATCAGGCCCGGGACAGGGGATACTGAAGCTTTCTTT. Translated, it gives CAIRPGTGDTEAFF. This sequence joins TRBV10-3 and TRBJ1-1; TRBD1 matches at 10 bases. V shed 6 bases, J shed 5 bases, and the junction held 6 bases outside the gene matches. CDR3 length: 14 amino acids. Germline CDR1 and CDR2: ENHRY and SYGVKD.